One sample yielded the 5 T cell receptor beta chains listed below, sequenced in a study of T cell responses to AZD1222 COVID-19 vaccine. Clones were sequenced by immunoSEQ multiplex PCR, and TCRdb holds only the in-frame ones, with some missing. The repertoire holds around 110,000 clones, with 91% as singletons. Sample: peripheral blood, taken on day 0 of AZD1222 vaccination. Every receptor here comes from an adult in good health.

V gene TRBV7-8 combines with J gene TRBJ1-1; no reliable D call. Trimming cost V 5 bases and J 1 base, with 14 bases left between them. CDR3 length: 15 amino acids. Germline-derived CDR1 and CDR2 are SGHVS and FQNEAQ. The CDR3 coding sequence is TGTGCCAGCAGCCGTACGAATTACAGGAACACTGAAGCTTTCTTT. Its protein product is CASSRTNYRNTEAFF.

This chain uses TRBV10-2 with TRBJ2-7; 11 nucleotides line up with TRBD1. The ends lost 7 bases at V and 3 bases at J; junction bases unmatched: 2. The CDR3 is made up of 13 amino acids. Germline V gene lookup returns CDR1 WSHSY and CDR2 SAAADI. Here the CDR3 reads CASTGTGGYEQYF. As DNA, the CDR3 is TGCGCCAGCACCGGGACAGGGGGCTACGAGCAGTACTTC.

The rearrangement uses TRBV7-8 and TRBJ1-2, with D possibly being TRBD1 (6 bases). The CDR3 loop spans 14 amino acids. The germline V gene encodes CDR1 SGHVS and CDR2 FQNEAQ. Trimming took 5 bases from V and 6 from J, leaving 16 bases between them. CDR3 sequence (DNA): TGTGCCAGCAGCGTGAACAGGGCAAGCGATGGCTACACCTTC. Amino acid sequence: CASSVNRASDGYTF. The full variable domain, rest sourced from reference TRBV7-8 and TRBJ1-2, is GAGVSQSPRYKVAKRGQDVALRCDPISGHVSLFWYQQALGQGPEFLTYFQNEAQLDKSGLPSDRFFAERPEGSVSTLKIQRTQQEDSAVYLCASSVNRASDGYTFGSGTRLTVV.

The chain couples TRBV29-1 to TRBJ2-4, with a tentative D call TRBD1 (6 bases). This CDR3 region has 16 residues. CDR1 and CDR2 (germline): SQVTM, ANQGSEA. Trimming stripped 2 bases from V and 3 bases from J, with 17 bases between. The CDR3: CSVESRGWGSKNIQYF. In DNA form, the CDR3 reads TGCAGCGTTGAAAGTAGGGGGTGGGGAAGCAAAAACATTCAGTACTTC.

The gene calls are TRBV15 and TRBJ1-5, with D unclear. CDR1 and CDR2 from the germline V gene are LNHNV and YYDKDF (reference sequence). The CDR3 covers 9 residues. V was shortened by 11 bases and J by 9 bases, with 8 bases between the two germline ends. The DNA for the CDR3 is TGTGCCGACCCCCGGCCCCAGCATTTT. It encodes CADPRPQHF.